These 31 T cell receptor beta chains came from one sample sequenced in a study of metastatic and nonmetastatic thyroid tumors. Until they underwent thyroid surgery, no patient had received any treatment. TCRdb re-called clones from the PCR reads using MiXCR. The sample contains about 39,000 clones, about 17% of which appear only once. Sequenced material: blood. Every receptor here comes from a female donor with papillary thyroid cancer or a benign thyroid nodule (not recorded which). Some clones in this sample may be carry-over from other donors' samples.

There are many counts of this clone. The genes are TRBV28 and TRBJ2-5; 11 nucleotides align to TRBD2. This CDR3 is built from 14 residues. The V and J ends lost 6 bases and 4 bases, in that order; junction bases with no gene match: 4. Germline CDR1 is MDHEN and CDR2 is SYDVKM. The CDR3 sequence: CASRTGLAVETQYF. CDR3 nucleotides: TGTGCCAGCAGAACGGGACTAGCGGTAGAGACCCAGTACTTC.

This clone was seen repeatedly, ten times or more. Written as DNA, the CDR3 is TGTGCCAGCAGCCCTAGCGGGGATGGCACCGAGACCCAGTACTTC. It is translated as CASSPSGDGTETQYF. The genes are TRBV3-1 and TRBJ2-5, with TRBD2 matching over 9 bases. CDR1 LGHDT and CDR2 YNNKEL come from the germline V gene (reference sequence). The V gene end was trimmed by 4 bases and the J gene end by 5 bases; junction bases not matched to a gene: 8. CDR3 length: 15 residues.

This clone was seen repeatedly, ten times or more. CDR3 amino acids: CASSLGEKLFF. The CDR3 region has the DNA TGTGCCAGCAGCTTAGGTGAAAAACTGTTTTTT. The genes are TRBV6-1 and TRBJ1-4; D ambiguous. The germline CDR1 and CDR2 sequences are MNHNS and SASEGT. With 6 bases removed from V and 7 bases from J, the gap between germline ends came to 6 bases. This CDR3 is 11 amino acids long.

This clone was picked up many times. This rearrangement joins TRBV11-2 to TRBJ2-3, with 7 bases fitting TRBD2. Germline-derived CDR1 and CDR2 are SGHAT and FQNNGV. This CDR3 spans 17 amino acids. After removal of 9 bases from V and 1 base from J, the junction contained 16 bases not matched to a gene. Written as DNA, the CDR3 is TGTGCCAGTGCCCCTGGCGGGAGTGTGGACGGCACAGATACGCAGTATTTT. Its protein is CASAPGGSVDGTDTQYF.

This clone is labeled as medium-sized. The chain uses TRBV27 and TRBJ2-7; TRBD2 aligns across 7 bases. The V gene's germline CDR1 is MNHEY and CDR2 SMNVEV (reference sequence). The CDR3 has 14 amino acids. V trimming: 2 bases; J trimming: 7 bases; junction bases outside the gene matches: 8. The CDR3 DNA reads as TGTGCCAGCAGTTTAGGGGGGGGGACGGGGGAGCAGTACTTC. Protein product: CASSLGGGTGEQYF.

This clone was counted ten times or more. V usage is TRBV30 and J usage is TRBJ1-2; D gene unclear. This CDR3 has 11 residues. The V gene lost 8 bases and the J gene lost 4 bases, with 11 bases spanning the gap. The germline V gene has CDR1 GTSNPN and CDR2 SVGIG (reference sequence). This CDR3 is CAQREGYGYTF. The CDR3 DNA reads as TGTGCCCAGAGAGAGGGCTATGGCTACACCTTC.

This clone was seen at least ten times. The V and J genes are TRBV9 and TRBJ2-2; D gene ambiguous. V was clipped by 1 base and J by 7 bases, with 8 bases between them. This CDR3 has 13 residues. Per the germline V gene, CDR1 is SGDLS and CDR2 is YYNGEE. CDR3 loop: CASSVLMSGELFF. The CDR3 bases are TGTGCCAGCAGCGTATTGATGAGCGGGGAGCTGTTTTTT.

This clone has at least ten counts. The J gene is TRBJ2-1, the V gene TRBV5-1; TRBD1 is a possible D gene (6 bases). The CDR3 contains 15 residues. Trimming left V 0 bases short and J 2 bases short, with 9 bases between. Germline V CDR1 and CDR2: SGHRS, YFSETQ. CDR3: CASSLVQGTYNEQFF. The CDR3 DNA follows: TGCGCCAGCAGCTTGGTACAGGGAACCTACAATGAGCAGTTCTTC.

This clone was detected ten times or more. The chain joins TRBV7-2 to TRBJ2-1; 10 bases match TRBD2. This CDR3 is built from 16 residues. The junction had 7 bases not matched to a gene; V was cut back by 1 base and J by 7 bases. Germline loops: CDR1 SGHTA, CDR2 FQGNSA. The CDR3 nucleotides are TGTGCCAGCAGCTTAGTGAGACTAGCGGGTGGGAATGAGCAGTTCTTC. Amino acid sequence: CASSLVRLAGGNEQFF.

There are many counts of this clone. This chain joins TRBV28 and TRBJ1-2, with D tentatively TRBD1 (5 bases). Trimming took off 4 bases at V and 8 bases at J, with 11 bases between the two ends. There are 12 residues in the CDR3. Germline CDR1 is MDHEN and CDR2 is SYDVKM. CDR3 protein: CASSSLGVGYTF. The CDR3 nucleotides read TGTGCCAGCAGTTCCCTGGGGGTGGGCTACACCTTC.

A remark on this clone: The conserved final phenylalanine or tryptophan is absent from the CDR3, which likely points to a read error. The chain joins TRBV20-1 to TRBJ2-3; tentatively, D is TRBD2 (6 bases). Between the trimmed V and J ends, which lost 3 bases and 1 base, there was a span of 20 bases. There are 17 residues in the CDR3. The germline V gene encodes CDR1 DFQATT and CDR2 SNEGSKA (reference sequence). The CDR3 region has the DNA TGCAGTGCTAGCCTAAGTTGGGGACTCGATGGCACAGATACGCAGTATTTG. Residues: CSASLSWGLDGTDTQYL.

This clone was seen repeatedly, ten times or more. This chain connects TRBV10-2 to TRBJ2-5, with 13 bases matching TRBD2. V was clipped by 8 bases and J by 3 bases; unmatched bases: 9. Germline lookup yields CDR1 WSHSY and CDR2 SAAADI. This CDR3 contains 16 residues. The CDR3 coding sequence is TGCGCCAGCTTGACTAGCGGGAGGATTTCGGAAGAGACCCAGTACTTC. This gives the protein CASLTSGRISEETQYF.

The sample holds a few counts of this clone. The J gene is TRBJ2-7, the V gene TRBV19; 8 bases match TRBD2. The length of the CDR3 is 14 residues. Germline assignment: CDR1 LNHDA and CDR2 SQIVND (reference sequence). V shed 5 bases, J shed 1 base, and the junction held 4 bases outside the gene matches. Here the CDR3 reads CASSSVAGSYEQYF. As DNA, the CDR3 is TGTGCCAGTAGTTCCGTAGCGGGATCCTACGAGCAGTACTTC.

The sample holds many counts of this clone. This chain joins TRBV24-1 and TRBJ2-1; D is ambiguous. The CDR3 has 14 amino acids. Trimming cost V 2 bases and J 4 bases, with 8 bases left between them. CDR1 is KGHDR and CDR2 is SFDVKD in the germline V gene. The CDR3 loop reads CATSDSSEYNEQFF. The CDR3 nucleotides are TGTGCCACCAGTGATTCGAGCGAGTACAATGAGCAGTTCTTC.

Details on this clone: Given a much more abundant clone one base away, this may be a read error. As DNA, the CDR3 is TGTGCCAGCAGCCTGGTGGTTAGCTGGGCTGGAGAGACCCAGTACTTC. It codes for CASSLVVSWAGETQYF. The chain joins TRBV11-2 to TRBJ2-5; no definite D call. Deletions cut 5 bases from V and 4 bases from J, with 20 bases between. The CDR3 has 16 residues. Germline assignment: CDR1 SGHAT and CDR2 FQNNGV.

At least ten counts were recorded for this clone. V is TRBV11-3 and J is TRBJ2-7; 8 nucleotides line up with TRBD2. Germline CDR1 reads SGHNT; CDR2 reads YENEEA. The CDR3 is 13 residues long. With V trimmed by 5 bases and J by 6 bases, 6 bases remained unmatched. CDR3 region: CASSLGLASEQYF. The CDR3, as DNA: TGTGCCAGCAGCCTAGGACTAGCAAGCGAGCAGTACTTC.

This clone was seen ten or more times. V is TRBV5-2 and J is TRBJ1-3. TRBV5-2 is assigned pseudogene status. The CDR3 is made up of 19 amino acids. The CDR3 DNA reads as TGTGCCAGCAACGATTTTTATAGAATTCGACAGGGATCTGGAAACACCATATATTTT. This codes for CASNDFYRIRQGSGNTIYF.

This clone showed up many times. The chain couples TRBV28 to TRBJ2-1, with D perhaps given as TRBD1 or TRBD2 (5 bases each). The CDR3 extends over 15 amino acids. In germline, CDR1 is MDHEN, CDR2 SYDVKM. V shed 4 bases and J shed 10 bases, with 20 bases lying between them. The CDR3: CASSSRDPDTGEQFF. The DNA for the CDR3 is TGTGCCAGCAGTTCCCGGGACCCCGACACGGGCGAGCAGTTCTTC.

This clone was observed a few times. This rearrangement joins TRBV24-1 to TRBJ2-1; possibly TRBD1 or TRBD2 for D (6 bases each). Germline V lookup: CDR1 KGHDR, CDR2 SFDVKD. V was trimmed by 9 bases and J by 5 bases, leaving 16 bases between them. The CDR3 loop spans 14 amino acids. The CDR3 bases are TGTGCCACCGCGGGACATAGACCGAACAATGAGCAGTTCTTC. This encodes CATAGHRPNNEQFF.

This clone has a count of ten or more. The chain links TRBV20-1 to TRBJ1-5; TRBD1 is a possible D gene (5 bases). This CDR3 spans 14 amino acids. Germline CDR1 and CDR2: DFQATT and SNEGSKA (reference sequence). V lost 0 bases to trimming and J lost 4 bases, with 10 bases between them. The CDR3 DNA reads as TGCAGTGCTAGAGATCTGGCAGGGAATCAGCCCCAGCATTTT. It codes for CSARDLAGNQPQHF.

This clone showed up many times. A much larger clonotype is one base distant, so this may be a read error. The chain uses TRBV29-1 and TRBJ2-7; 8 bases are a match to TRBD1. Germline assignment: CDR1 SQVTM and CDR2 ANQGSEA. Losses at the gene ends were 7 bases for V and 5 bases for J; bases not matched to a gene: 7. The CDR3 runs to 12 residues. In DNA form, the CDR3 reads TGCAGCGCTGAGGGACAGGTGGACGAGCAGTACTTC. Its protein is CSAEGQVDEQYF.

This clone was counted ten times or more. V and J are TRBV28 and TRBJ2-7, with unresolved D. V lost 7 bases to trimming and J lost 2 bases, with 12 bases between them. Germline V gene lookup returns CDR1 MDHEN and CDR2 SYDVKM. This CDR3 comprises 13 residues. The CDR3: CASTEISTYEQYF. CDR3 DNA sequence: TGTGCCAGCACCGAGATTTCAACCTACGAGCAGTACTTC.

The table lists this clone with many counts. CDR3 sequence (DNA): TGTGCCAGCAGTTTGGGGGGAGGCCCACGGTACGAGCAGTACTTC. It codes for CASSLGGGPRYEQYF. This chain links TRBV27 with TRBJ2-7; D may be TRBD2 (6 bases). CDR3 size: 15 residues. The germline V and J ends were trimmed by 3 bases and 4 bases, with 16 bases remaining between them. Germline V gives CDR1 MNHEY, CDR2 SMNVEV (reference sequence).

In its sample, this clone was seen many times. This rearrangement joins TRBV28 to TRBJ2-7; D gene uncertain. CDR1 and CDR2 from the germline V gene are MDHEN and SYDVKM. Trimming took 6 bases from V and 9 from J, leaving 15 bases between them. The CDR3 has 12 amino acids. Here the CDR3 reads CASSSGVYGQYF. CDR3 bases: TGTGCCAGCAGCTCAGGTGTCTATGGGCAGTACTTC.

This rearrangement joins TRBV19 to TRBJ1-1; D may be TRBD1 (6 bases). Germline V gene sequence: CDR1 LNHDA, CDR2 SQIVND (reference sequence). The CDR3 sequence is 12 residues long. V was shortened by 10 bases and J by 7 bases, with 16 bases between the two germline ends. DNA for the CDR3: TGTGCCACCAAACAGGGTTGGAATGAAGCTTTCTTT. Amino acids: CATKQGWNEAFF.

This clone was detected many times. This rearrangement joins TRBV29-1 to TRBJ1-5, with TRBD1 identical over 7 bases. Germline lookup yields CDR1 SQVTM and CDR2 ANQGSEA. J gave up 7 bases and V 5 bases, and 5 bases lay outside the gene matches. This CDR3 is built from 12 residues. The DNA of the CDR3 is TGCAGCGTTCGACAGGGAGGACAGCCCCAGCATTTT. As protein: CSVRQGGQPQHF.

This clone came up many times. One base away lies a much larger clone, so this may be a sequencing read error. The CDR3 nucleotides read TGTGCCCGCGCGGGGATGTTCAGTGGCTACACCTTC. Encoded protein: CARAGMFSGYTF. The chain is built from TRBV27 and TRBJ1-2; no definite D call. Germline-derived CDR1 and CDR2 are MNHEY and SMNVEV (reference sequence). This CDR3 is 12 amino acids long. V lost 11 bases, J lost 7 bases, and 17 bases lay in between.

This sequence joins TRBV4-1 and TRBJ2-5, with D tentatively TRBD2 (5 bases). V dropped 0 bases and J dropped 5 bases, with 10 bases sitting between them. There are 14 residues in the CDR3. Germline loops: CDR1 MGHRA, CDR2 YSYEKL. The CDR3 coding sequence is TGCGCCAGCAGCCAAGACGGGCGGAGGGAGACCCAGTACTTC. Its translation is CASSQDGRRETQYF.

This clone was found many times. This sequence joins TRBV2 and TRBJ2-3; 7 positions match TRBD1. V trimming: 7 bases; J trimming: 4 bases; junction bases outside the gene matches: 8. This CDR3 has 14 residues. Germline loops: CDR1 SNHLY, CDR2 FYNNEI. The chain's CDR3 is CASIKGAGPDTQYF. The CDR3 DNA reads TGTGCCAGCATTAAGGGGGCAGGACCAGATACGCAGTATTTT. The full variable domain, with the rest looked up from reference TRBV2 and TRBJ2-3, is EPEVTQTPSHQVTQMGQEVILRCVPISNHLYFYWYRQILGQKVEFLVSFYNNEISEKSEIFDDQFSVERPDGSNFTLKIRSTKLEDSAMYFCASIKGAGPDTQYFGPGTRLTVL.

At least ten counts were recorded for this clone. This chain joins TRBV3-1 and TRBJ2-6; a possible D gene is TRBD1 (6 bases). The germline gives CDR1 LGHDT, CDR2 YNNKEL (reference sequence). V lost 5 bases to trimming and J lost 0 bases, with 8 bases between them. The CDR3 runs to 15 residues. CDR3 region: CASSIQGSGANVLTF. In nucleotides, the CDR3 is TGTGCCAGCAGCATACAGGGCTCTGGGGCCAACGTCCTGACTTTC.

Ten or more counts support this clone. V is TRBV27 and J is TRBJ1-5; D is perhaps TRBD1 (6 bases). This CDR3 region has 12 residues. The V end lost 8 bases, the J end lost 6 bases, and 11 bases lay between the germline ends. From germline, CDR1 is MNHEY and CDR2 SMNVEV (reference sequence). CDR3: CASGRGSQPQHF. Here the CDR3 DNA reads TGTGCCAGCGGCAGGGGCAGTCAGCCCCAGCATTTT.